This T cell receptor (beta chain) comes out of a study of shared clonotypes between healthy human individuals. J lost 2 bases, V lost 1 base, and 7 bases had no gene match. Per the germline V gene, CDR1 is MNHEY and CDR2 is SMNVEV (reference sequence). This CDR3 is 16 amino acids long. The assay was run at deep level. The repertoire was sequenced with immunoSEQ multiplex PCR; TCRdb's copy has only in-frame clones and lacks some. This sample has fewer than 1.6 million clones, with about 98.5% found just once. The chain joins TRBV27 to TRBJ2-7; TRBD2 matches 8 bases. The TCR originated in a man under 40 in good health. What was sequenced was naive CD4+ T cells sorted from blood. Subset meaning: CD45RA+ positively selected. CDR3: CASSLLAGRTPYEQYF. CDR3 nucleotides: TGTGCCAGCAGTTTATTAGCGGGAAGGACCCCCTACGAGCAGTACTTC.